This T cell receptor beta chain was recovered during a study of early T cells in non-severe SARS-CoV-2 infection (dated by TCRdb to the early 2020s). About the investigation overall: Because TCR sequencing relied on bulk RNA taken from unsorted whole blood, pairing of alpha and beta chains was not possible.

Preparation of the library involved 5' RACE. Sequencing took place on a NextSeq 500. Unique molecular identifiers were attached to individual cDNA molecules in the TCR library protocol so that sequencing error and PCR bias could be corrected. Both TCR alpha and beta chains were sequenced, and tight co-correlation was observed between alpha and beta sequence abundances in each sample. Turning to the authors' computational methods: V gene, J gene and CDR3 annotation of TCR sequences was performed with Decombinator V4. TCRs were defined as expanded if a significant change between any two time points was detected under a Poisson model with p below 0.0001. Abundances of TCRs were expressed as counts per million after normalisation to the total number of TCRs sequenced in each sample. TRAV1-2 paired with TRAJ12, TRAJ20 or TRAJ33 defined MAIT TCRs, while TRAV10 paired with TRAJ18 defined iNKT TCRs. VDJdb, accessed 1 November 2021, was searched for CMV, EBV and SARS-CoV-2 annotated TCRs, excluding TCRs annotated for multiple antigens. TCRdb reprocessing: public reads trimmed at Q25 with fastp, clones called with MiXCR, in-frame beta chains kept. Merged by CDR3 protein, the rows form single entries marked with the most common genes and DNA. TCRdb, rather than the study authors, made the V and J calls. The sample yields fewer than 85,000 distinct CDR3 sequences; about 15% were counted once. Around 3.7% of the sample is held by the ten biggest clonotypes.

This was a case-control study nested in a cohort of healthcare workers in London, UK, who had nasopharyngeal swab PCR tests and blood samples taken every week. Healthcare workers were enrolled in the week of the UK lockdown, from 23 to 31 March 2020, and were followed every week for up to 16 weeks. To note about this clonotype: The target of this receptor is not known. Base qualities are missing; no much larger clone stands one base away.

Study-wide findings and limitations: VDJdb matching was skewed toward anti-spike CD8 responses and likely underestimated virus-specific expansions by missing private and CD4 specificities.

CDR1 and CDR2 are drawn from the germline V gene (reference sequence): LGHDT, YNNKEL. The CDR3 runs 14 residues from the cysteine to the phenylalanine. Left in the record is the CDR3 DNA by itself, 42 bases read in frame from the first base. V gives up 5 bases and J gives up 4 bases, and the segment between their germline ends measures 14 bases. The sequenced sample was whole blood, obtained at baseline. The rearranged segments are TRBV3-1 and TRBJ1-1; TRBD1 is a possible D gene, resting on 6 matching bases. This clonotype originated in an adult who was a healthcare worker with PCR-confirmed SARS-CoV-2 infection or an uninfected control (not recorded which). The CDR3 is CASSYRAWGTEAFF. The nucleotides read TGTGCCAGCAGCTACAGGGCGTGGGGCACTGAAGCTTTCTTT. Supplemented by the reference TRBV3-1 and TRBJ1-1 proteins around the CDR3, the complete variable domain is DTAVSQTPKYLVTQMGNDKSIKCEQNLGHDTMYWYKQDSKKFLKIMFSYNNKELIINETVPNRFSPKSPDKAHLNLHINSLELGDSAVYFCASSYRAWGTEAFFGQGTRLTVV.